This T cell receptor beta chain originates from a study of blood T cell repertoires in COVID-19. Per the authors' pipeline: How many nucleated cells were present was estimated from reference gene primer amplification. Clones were sequenced by immunoSEQ multiplex PCR, and TCRdb holds only the in-frame ones, with some missing. V and J calls and clone size follow that table, whereas D and trimming were derived from the DNA. Found here are about 190,000 clones, around nine tenths of them singletons; the top ten hold 5% to 8%. The germline V gene encodes CDR1 LGHNA and CDR2 YSLEER. The CDR3 extends over 14 amino acids. The trim removed 1 base at V and 6 bases at J, leaving 0 bases unmatched.

The rearrangement joins TRBV4-3 to TRBJ2-3; 11 nucleotides align to TRBD1. The specimen was peripheral blood. The clonotype originates from a woman between 40 and 50 years old who had recovered from COVID-19. The CDR3 nucleotides read TGCGCCAGCAGCCAAGGGACAGGGGGCGATACGCAGTATTTT. The encoded protein is CASSQGTGGDTQYF.